This TCR beta chain appears in the sequencing data of a study of molecular identifiers for immune sequencing clone quantification (dated by TCRdb to 2016 to 2019). About the study as a whole: For a replicate experiment, RNA from approximately 20,000 or 100,000 naive CD8 T cells was divided into five aliquots, of which four were sequenced. CD8 T cells were used in a methods study to benchmark molecular-identifier clustering-based TCR repertoire sequencing (MIDCIRS) and TCR RNA copy counting.

Libraries of naive CD8 T cells were built from around 20,000 to 990,000 sorted cells, with 10%, 30% or 50% of the purified RNA used. On a BD FACSAria II, naive CD8 T cells were FACS-sorted as CD8+CD4-CCR7+CD45RA+ and collected into RLT Plus buffer. To test detection sensitivity, Jurkat RNA equivalent to about eleven TCR copies was spiked into samples of about 19,000-1,100,000 naive CD8 T cells. Enrichment of CD8 T cells was performed with RosetteSep CD8+ T Cell Enrichment Cocktail and Ficoll-Paque, after which ACK red cell lysis was carried out. Results and caveats for the whole study, not just this receptor: When barcode sub-clustering was left out, chimeric consensus sequences inflated TCR diversity, with chimeras reaching as high as 47%. In CMV-specific effector cells, over 99% of molecules were held by clones above 20 RNA copies, whereas under 1% of molecules were held by such clones in naive cells. Spiked-in Jurkat TCR RNA equivalent to a single cell was reported to be detectable even among some 910,000 naive CD8 T cells. The naive libraries included spiked-in Jurkat TCR RNA (around 9 copies' worth), and this RNA is not part of the donor repertoire. Modeling gave about three recovered TCR RNA copies per cell versus 8 to 10 by digital PCR, implying around 30% capture efficiency. Identical TCR molecules sharing a barcode could cause highly expanded clone sizes to be underestimated.

This clonotype was observed many times. Which antigen it targets is not known. No much larger clone is present one base from it, and per-base qualities are unavailable. Library method: PCR. The run used a NextSeq 500. Preparation of bulk TCR libraries followed a previously described approach, with the TCR primers listed in Table S5. Purification of total RNA was performed with the Qiagen AllPrep DNA/RNA kit. Before analysis, reads from multiple sequencing runs of the same library were pooled. Regarding the original processing steps: Reads were retained only if their TCR constant sequence matched exactly, and those retained reads were trimmed to 150 nt and grouped according to their 12-nt molecular barcodes. Reads in each barcode group were sub-clustered using a 15% Levenshtein threshold, and a quality-weighted consensus sequence was built for each RNA molecule. Non-functional sequences were discarded, and so were lower-count sequences lying one edit away from another sequence. Based on fitting two negative binomial distributions, any barcode sub-cluster with under 20% of the maximum read count was discarded. Using fastp at Q25 and MiXCR, TCRdb reprocessed the public reads and kept productive beta chains. Under each unique CDR3 protein, matching rows form one entry showing the most common genes and DNA. In this record, the V and J calls reflect TCRdb's handling and not the investigators' own analysis. Present in this sample are approximately 590,000 distinct CDR3 sequences, roughly 25% of which were seen just once. The leading ten clones occupy 0.7% to 0.95% of the sample.

The sequence was collected from a human donor in good health. Some libraries in this study had Jurkat cell RNA spiked in. The sample consisted of naive CD8+ T cells from blood, with Jurkat cell RNA spiked in. This specimen's cell subset or site label, per the study, means: FACS-sorted CD8+CD4-CCR7+CD45RA+ naive T cells.

The CDR3 loop reads CASSQERGLGLGQPQHF. The sequence in DNA is TGCGCCAGCAGCCAAGAACGGGGGTTGGGGCTGGGTCAGCCCCAGCATTTT. This receptor chain uses TRBV4-3 and TRBJ1-5; perhaps TRBD1 is the D gene, with 5 bases matching. V gives up 0 bases and J gives up 6 bases, and the segment between their germline ends measures 18 bases. From cysteine to phenylalanine, the CDR3 is 17 amino acids long. Left in the record is the CDR3 DNA by itself, 51 bases read in frame from the first base. As encoded in the germline V gene, CDR1 is LGHNA while CDR2 is YSLEER.